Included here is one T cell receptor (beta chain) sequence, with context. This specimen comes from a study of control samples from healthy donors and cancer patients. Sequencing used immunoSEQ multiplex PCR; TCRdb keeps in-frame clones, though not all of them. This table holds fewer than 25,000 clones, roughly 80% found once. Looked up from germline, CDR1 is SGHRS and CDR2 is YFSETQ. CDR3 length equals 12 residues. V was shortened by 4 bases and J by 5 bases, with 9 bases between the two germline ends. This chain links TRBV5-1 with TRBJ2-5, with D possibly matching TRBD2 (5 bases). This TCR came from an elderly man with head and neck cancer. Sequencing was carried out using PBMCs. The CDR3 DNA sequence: TGCGCCAGCAGCCAGACGGGGGAGACCCAGTACTTC. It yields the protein CASSQTGETQYF.